This TCR beta chain was captured by sequencing in a study of beta chain features in type 1 diabetes. Across the study: Taken together, all samples contributed approximately 110 million examined sorted cells. The study's findings and limits: Compared with healthy donors, patients appeared to share more similar naive, central memory and regulatory TCRB repertoires.

A note on this clone: Its antigen remains unidentified.

Trimming stripped 3 bases from V and 9 bases from J, with 12 bases between. The CDR3 runs to 12 residues. Per germline, CDR1 GTSNPN and CDR2 SVGIG (reference sequence). Expressed TCRB transcripts were sequenced because the isolated RNA had all been reverse transcribed beforehand. Stem cell-like memory T cell samples averaged approximately 940,000 immunoSEQ reads each. Clones were sequenced by immunoSEQ multiplex PCR, and TCRdb holds only the in-frame ones, with some missing. The sample holds over 100,000 clones; 40% are singletons and the top ten take 0.06% to 0.075%. Each of the CD4+ naive, central memory, regulatory and stem cell-like memory populations was sorted via CD45RO/CCR7/CD25/CD127/CD95/CD27.

The V gene is TRBV30, the J gene TRBJ2-1; possibly TRBD2 for D (5 bases). This TCR came from a woman aged 18-29 years in good health. Sequenced sample: stem cell memory CD4+ T cells from blood. CDR3 in DNA: TGTGCCTGGAGGCCCAGTGCGGGTGAGCAGTTCTTC. Its translation is CAWRPSAGEQFF.